This T cell receptor (beta chain) was sequenced during a study of cytomegalovirus exposure and HLA in healthy donors. Regarding this clone: Its antigen is unknown.

The study, taken as a whole, reports: Reportedly, diagnosis of cytomegalovirus status by the classifier showed high specificity and sensitivity.

Generated by immunoSEQ multiplex PCR, the TCRdb table keeps only in-frame clones and is missing some. Altogether some 80,000 clones are present, 96% being singletons, with the ten largest covering approximately 1.2%. The CDR3 extends over 19 amino acids. V shed 5 bases, J shed 0 bases, and the junction held 10 bases outside the gene matches. In germline, CDR1 is SNHLY, CDR2 FYNNEI. Sequencing was carried out using PBMCs. The rearrangement uses TRBV2 and TRBJ2-5, with 15 bases fitting TRBD2. The sequence derives from a woman between 18 and 29 years old in good health and CMV-seronegative. The CDR3 DNA is TGTGCCAGCAGTACGGGACTAGCGGGAGGTAGGACCGACCAAGAGACCCAGTACTTC. Protein: CASSTGLAGGRTDQETQYF.